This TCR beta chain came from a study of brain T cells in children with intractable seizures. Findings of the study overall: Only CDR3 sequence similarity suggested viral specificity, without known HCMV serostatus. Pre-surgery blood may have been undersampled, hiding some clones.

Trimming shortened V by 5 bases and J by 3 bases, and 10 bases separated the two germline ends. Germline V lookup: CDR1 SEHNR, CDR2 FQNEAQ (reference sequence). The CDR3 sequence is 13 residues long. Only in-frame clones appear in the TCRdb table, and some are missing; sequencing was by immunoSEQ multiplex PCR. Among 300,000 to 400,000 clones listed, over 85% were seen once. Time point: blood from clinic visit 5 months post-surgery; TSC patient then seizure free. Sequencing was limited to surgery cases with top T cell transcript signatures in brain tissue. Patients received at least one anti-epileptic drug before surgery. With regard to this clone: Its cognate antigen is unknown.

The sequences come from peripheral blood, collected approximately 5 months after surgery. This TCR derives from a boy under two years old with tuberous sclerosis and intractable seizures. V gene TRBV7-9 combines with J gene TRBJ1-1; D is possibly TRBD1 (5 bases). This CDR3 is CASSGIGDTEAFF. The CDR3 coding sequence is TGTGCCAGCAGCGGCATAGGGGACACTGAAGCTTTCTTT.